This is a list of T cell receptor beta chains from one sample in a study of lymphopenia after photon versus proton radiotherapy. Measured with immunoSEQ multiplex PCR; TCRdb has only the in-frame clones, and not every one. Of 55,000 to 70,000 clones listed, about nine tenths are singletons. The source was peripheral blood, collected from a patient treated with photon-based radiotherapy. These receptors originate from a woman between 40 and 55 years old with cholangiocarcinoma. Each CDR3 is given with its conserved first and last residue. Fields, in order: V gene, J gene, clone size, D gene, CDR3 protein, CDR3 DNA. D genes are given only for firm matches. Clone size, where shown, is once, few, many, or a class for clones that have expanded.

TRBV19,TRBJ1-3,-,-,CASSLQGSGNTIYF,TGTGCCAGTAGCCTCCAGGGCTCTGGAAACACCATATATTTT
TRBV10-2,TRBJ2-7,-,TRBD2,CASQGTSGPYEQYF,TGCGCCAGCCAGGGGACTAGCGGCCCCTACGAGCAGTACTTC
TRBV23-1,TRBJ1-5,-,-,CASSQFGGHDGDQPQHF,TGCGCCAGCAGTCAATTCGGGGGCCATGATGGCGATCAGCCCCAGCATTTT
TRBV4-1,TRBJ1-4,once,-,CASSARGRDEKLFF,TGCGCCAGCAGCGCCCGGGGTAGGGATGAAAAACTGTTTTTT
TRBV30,TRBJ1-2,-,-,CAWSPSGLFAYGYTF,TGTGCCTGGAGCCCGTCCGGATTGTTTGCCTATGGCTACACCTTC
TRBV27,TRBJ1-5,-,-,CASSPFYVDQPQHF,TGTGCCAGCAGTCCGTTTTACGTTGATCAGCCCCAGCATTTT
TRBV28,TRBJ1-5,-,TRBD1,CASQWAAGGQPQHF,TGTGCCAGCCAATGGGCAGCAGGGGGTCAGCCCCAGCATTTT
TRBV10-1,TRBJ2-7,-,-,CASSESTGADRSVREQYF,TGCGCCAGCAGTGAGTCGACGGGAGCGGACCGTTCAGTGCGCGAGCAGTACTTC
TRBV6-1,TRBJ1-4,-,-,CASSPGQSGEKLFF,TGTGCCAGCAGCCCTGGACAGTCCGGGGAAAAACTGTTTTTT
TRBV30,TRBJ1-2,-,-,CAWSPRGNYGYTF,TGTGCCTGGAGCCCCCGGGGGAACTATGGCTACACCTTC
TRBV5-4,TRBJ1-1,-,-,CASSAAMNTEAFF,TGTGCCAGCAGCGCGGCCATGAACACTGAAGCTTTCTTT
TRBV27,TRBJ1-1,-,-,CASRPTFGGEAFF,TGTGCCAGCAGGCCCACATTCGGGGGCGAAGCTTTCTTT
TRBV19,TRBJ1-4,-,TRBD1,CASSRDRRAPYEKLFF,TGTGCCAGTAGTAGGGACAGAAGGGCCCCTTATGAAAAACTGTTTTTT
TRBV5-8,TRBJ2-3,-,-,CASSPRQTSEYF,TGTGCCAGCAGCCCGAGACAGACGAGCGAGTATTTT
TRBV7-9,TRBJ1-2,-,-,CASSLAGNYGYTF,TGTGCCAGCAGCTTAGCCGGGAACTATGGCTACACCTTC
TRBV27,TRBJ1-1,-,-,CASYTIGGVTEAFF,TGTGCCAGCTATACCATCGGGGGTGTCACTGAAGCTTTCTTT
TRBV6-5,TRBJ2-5,-,-,CASSYLGVETQYF,TGTGCCAGCAGTTACTTGGGTGTGGAGACCCAGTACTTC
TRBV2,TRBJ2-7,-,-,CASSNNREGYEQYF,TGTGCCAGCAGTAATAACAGGGAGGGCTACGAGCAGTACTTC
TRBV28,TRBJ1-3,-,-,CATRGPGVSGNTIYF,TGTGCCACCAGAGGGCCTGGGGTTTCTGGAAACACCATATATTTT
TRBV4-3,TRBJ2-2,-,TRBD2,CASSQGQGGYGELFF,TGCGCCAGCAGCCAAGGGCAGGGAGGGTACGGGGAGCTGTTTTTT
TRBV30,TRBJ1-1,-,-,CAWSRLRIVNTEAFF,TGTGCCTGGAGCCGACTGCGGATAGTGAACACTGAAGCTTTCTTT
TRBV5-4,TRBJ1-6,-,TRBD1,CASSQGQEVFSPLHF,TGTGCCAGCAGCCAGGGACAGGAGGTCTTTTCACCCCTCCACTTT
TRBV20-1,TRBJ2-3,-,-,CSASLTDTQYF,TGCAGTGCTAGTCTGACAGATACGCAGTATTTT
TRBV19,TRBJ1-2,once,-,CASAANPPYGYTF,TGTGCCAGTGCAGCGAATCCTCCCTATGGCTACACCTTC
TRBV5-5,TRBJ1-1,-,-,CASSLGGLAFF,TGTGCCAGCAGCCTCGGGGGACTGGCTTTCTTT
TRBV7-2,TRBJ1-5,once,-,CASSLARVVTSNQPQHF,TGTGCCAGCAGCTTAGCGCGGGTAGTGACGAGCAATCAGCCCCAGCATTTT
TRBV30,TRBJ1-1,-,-,CAWSVRGFLAFF,TGTGCCTGGAGTGTAAGGGGATTTCTGGCTTTCTTT
TRBV27,TRBJ1-1,once,TRBD1,CASSKWTGPTIEAFF,TGTGCCAGCAGTAAGTGGACAGGGCCAACAATTGAAGCTTTCTTT
TRBV6-5,TRBJ2-1,once,-,CASSYVGGGSGQFF,TGTGCCAGCAGTTACGTCGGCGGAGGTTCCGGGCAGTTCTTC
TRBV4-1,TRBJ1-1,few,-,CASRGILLNTEAFF,TGCGCCAGCAGGGGGATTCTCTTGAACACTGAAGCTTTCTTT
TRBV5-6,TRBJ2-3,-,TRBD1,CASSSIRGRTDTQYF,TGTGCCAGCAGCTCGATCAGGGGGCGGACAGATACGCAGTATTTT
TRBV7-2,TRBJ1-1,-,-,CASSSAGASGNTEAFF,TGTGCCAGCAGCTCCGCCGGCGCTTCAGGAAACACTGAAGCTTTCTTT
TRBV19,TRBJ1-1,-,-,CASSTSLTGNTEAFF,TGTGCCAGTAGTACCTCCCTTACAGGGAACACTGAAGCTTTCTTT
TRBV7-9,TRBJ2-5,-,-,CASSSVQGRSGETQYF,TGTGCCAGCAGCTCGGTCCAGGGGCGAAGCGGAGAGACCCAGTACTTC
TRBV7-9,TRBJ2-2,-,-,CASSQRPNTGELFF,TGTGCCAGCAGCCAACGACCGAACACCGGGGAGCTGTTTTTT
TRBV11-2,TRBJ1-5,once,-,CASSLGSRGGQPQHF,TGTGCCAGCAGCTTAGGATCTCGGGGCGGTCAGCCCCAGCATTTT
TRBV28,TRBJ2-1,-,-,CASSFPGRGNNEQFF,TGTGCCAGCAGTTTTCCCGGAAGGGGCAACAATGAGCAGTTCTTC
TRBV5-1,TRBJ2-3,-,-,CASSFFPGPGDTQYF,TGCGCCAGCAGCTTCTTCCCGGGGCCTGGAGATACGCAGTATTTT
TRBV19,TRBJ1-5,-,-,CASSIAGGGNQPQHF,TGTGCCAGTAGTATAGCGGGGGGAGGTAATCAGCCCCAGCATTTT
TRBV6-1,TRBJ1-1,-,TRBD1,CASSEPGGGNTEAFF,TGTGCCAGCAGTGAACCAGGGGGGGGGAACACTGAAGCTTTCTTT
TRBV19,TRBJ1-6,-,-,CASSPPGAGYNSPLHF,TGTGCCAGTAGTCCCCCGGGGGCTGGCTATAATTCACCCCTCCACTTT
TRBV5-4,TRBJ2-7,-,-,CASSFRGSYEQYF,TGTGCCAGCAGCTTCCGGGGAAGCTACGAGCAGTACTTC
TRBV7-8,TRBJ2-2,-,TRBD2,CASSSSGNANTGELFF,TGTGCCAGCAGCTCTAGCGGCAACGCGAACACCGGGGAGCTGTTTTTT
TRBV10-3,TRBJ1-1,-,TRBD1,CAISEARTGLNTEAFF,TGTGCCATCAGTGAGGCGAGGACAGGACTGAACACTGAAGCTTTCTTT
TRBV7-2,TRBJ1-4,-,TRBD1,CASSLGTGLIGEKLFF,TGTGCCAGCAGCCTCGGGACAGGGCTGATTGGTGAAAAACTGTTTTTT
TRBV6-6,TRBJ1-3,-,-,CASRSTGNTIYF,TGTGCCAGCAGATCCACTGGAAACACCATATATTTT
TRBV5-6,TRBJ2-3,-,-,CASSLKSITQYF,TGTGCCAGCAGCTTGAAATCTATCACGCAGTATTTT
TRBV28,TRBJ1-5,-,-,CASSLAESYSNQPQHF,TGTGCCAGCAGTTTAGCGGAGTCTTATAGCAATCAGCCCCAGCATTTT
TRBV6-1,TRBJ2-5,-,-,CASSAEETQYF,TGTGCCAGCAGTGCAGAGGAGACCCAGTACTTC
TRBV27,TRBJ1-6,-,-,CASSLSFSVSESPLHF,TGTGCCAGCAGTTTATCATTCTCAGTCTCCGAATCACCCCTCCACTTT
TRBV5-1,TRBJ2-1,-,-,CASSLGNRFPDDEQFF,TGCGCCAGCAGCTTGGGGAACAGGTTTCCCGACGATGAGCAGTTCTTC
TRBV19,TRBJ2-7,once,-,CASSIAPGYEQYF,TGTGCCAGTAGTATAGCCCCGGGTTACGAGCAGTACTTC
TRBV9,TRBJ1-5,-,-,CASSVGDSNQPQHF,TGTGCCAGCAGCGTAGGAGATAGCAATCAGCCCCAGCATTTT